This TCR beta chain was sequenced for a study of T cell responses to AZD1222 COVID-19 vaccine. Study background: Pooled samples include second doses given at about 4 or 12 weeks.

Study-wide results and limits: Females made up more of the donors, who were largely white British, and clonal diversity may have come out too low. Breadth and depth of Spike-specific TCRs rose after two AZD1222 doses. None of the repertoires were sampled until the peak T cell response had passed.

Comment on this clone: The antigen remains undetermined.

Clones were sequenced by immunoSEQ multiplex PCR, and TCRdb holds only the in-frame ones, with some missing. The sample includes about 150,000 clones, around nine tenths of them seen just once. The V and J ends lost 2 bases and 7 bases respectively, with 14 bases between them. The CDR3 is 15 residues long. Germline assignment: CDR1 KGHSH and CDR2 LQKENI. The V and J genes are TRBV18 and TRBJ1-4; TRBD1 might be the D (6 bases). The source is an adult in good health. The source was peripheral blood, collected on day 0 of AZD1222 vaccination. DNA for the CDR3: TGTGCCAGCTCACCAACGGGGGCTGGTGGTGAAAAACTGTTTTTT. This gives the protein CASSPTGAGGEKLFF.